This TCR beta chain comes out of a study of T cell changes during pregnancy in multiple sclerosis. V lost 6 bases and J 4 bases, leaving 13 bases between the germline ends. The CDR3 runs 14 residues. Germline CDR1 LNHDA, CDR2 SQIVND (reference sequence). The table came from immunoSEQ multiplex PCR; TCRdb's copy has only in-frame clones and leaves some out. The sample lists some 70,000 clones, 91% occurring once. Specimen: peripheral blood, collected in the second trimester of pregnancy. This chain joins TRBV19 and TRBJ1-5; D may be TRBD1 (6 bases). The receptor was isolated from a female donor with multiple sclerosis, enrolled in a pregnancy study. CDR3 in DNA: TGTGCCAGTAGCGGACAGTGGGGGAATCAGCCCCAGCATTTT. It yields the protein CASSGQWGNQPQHF.